This T cell receptor (beta chain) was captured in a study of shared clonotypes between healthy human individuals. Study-wide context: Serving as donors were two women and a few men, whose ages spanned 18 to 49.

Only in-frame clones appear in the TCRdb table, and some are missing; sequencing was by immunoSEQ multiplex PCR. Of approximately 2,000,000 clones listed, under 95% are singletons. Trimming removed 5 bases from V and 0 bases from J; junction bases left unmatched: 10. Germline loops: CDR1 SGHNT, CDR2 YENEEA. The CDR3 runs 16 residues. Naive CD45RA+ and memory CD45RA-negative subsets were split from CD4+ cells. Concerning this clone: Its specificity is unknown.

Study outcomes and limitations: It was observed that about 5% of naive CD4 clonotypes were shared across a few donors. Generation of non-shared clonotypes was less probable than generation of clonotypes shared by all four donors.

The V and J genes are TRBV11-3 and TRBJ2-7; 7 positions agree with TRBD1. Sequenced sample: naive CD4+ T cells from PBMCs. Regarding subset: CD45RA+ positively selected. The TCR originated in a man younger than 30 in good health. Some clones in this sample may be carry-over from other donors' samples. The DNA of the CDR3 is TGTGCCAGCAGCCCCTCCCCGGACAGGAGCTCCTACGAGCAGTACTTC. It encodes CASSPSPDRSSYEQYF.